This TCR beta chain was sequenced in a study of T-cell reconstitution after alpha-beta-depleted transplantation in children. Broader study findings: T-cell counts and diversity were attributed mostly to newly produced T cells one year after transplant. Several hundred rapidly expanded clones from non-depleted graft cells reportedly supplied alpha-beta T cells about two months post-transplant. The origin of high day-60 TCRbeta diversity in some patients lay in surviving recipient T cells and thymic progenitors.

TCRbeta library preparation incorporated unique molecular identifiers. Using its own MiXCR run on the PCR reads, TCRdb lists one record per CDR3 protein. The repertoire holds around 200,000 distinct CDR3 sequences, with 7.5% to 9.5% as singletons. The sample holds a few counts of this clonotype. What it binds is unknown. The V end was cut by 6 bases, the J end by 2 bases, with 17 bases between. This CDR3 is built from 15 residues. The sample consisted of PBMCs, mostly from graft donor cells, taken 360 days after TCRalphabeta/CD19-depleted stem cell transplant. This TCR came from a male patient aged 2 to 10 who had a stem cell transplant for acute myeloid leukemia, so the T cells may come from the graft donor. This chain links TRBV12-3 or TRBV12-4 with TRBJ2-7; D perhaps matches TRBD1 (6 bases). CDR3: CASSPRDTAAYEQYF. DNA of the CDR3: TGTGCCAGCAGCCCCCGGGACACCGCGGCCTACGAGCAGTACTTC.